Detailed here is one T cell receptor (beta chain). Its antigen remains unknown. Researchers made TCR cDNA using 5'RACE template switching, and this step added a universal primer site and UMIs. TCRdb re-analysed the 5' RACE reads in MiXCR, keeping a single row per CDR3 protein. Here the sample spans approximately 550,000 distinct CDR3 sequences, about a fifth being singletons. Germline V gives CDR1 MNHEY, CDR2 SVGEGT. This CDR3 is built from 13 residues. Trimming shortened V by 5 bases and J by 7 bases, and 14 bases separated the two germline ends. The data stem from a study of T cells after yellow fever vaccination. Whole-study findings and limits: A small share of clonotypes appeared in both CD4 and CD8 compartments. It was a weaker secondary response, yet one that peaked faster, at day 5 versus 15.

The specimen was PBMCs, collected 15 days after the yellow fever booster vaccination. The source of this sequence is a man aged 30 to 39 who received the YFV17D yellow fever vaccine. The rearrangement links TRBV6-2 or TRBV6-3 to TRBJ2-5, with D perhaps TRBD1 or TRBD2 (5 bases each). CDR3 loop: CASSIGGRSTQYF. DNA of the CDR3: TGTGCCAGCAGTATTGGGGGAAGATCGACCCAGTACTTC.